This T cell receptor beta chain derives from a study of shared clonotypes between healthy human individuals. Clones were sequenced by immunoSEQ multiplex PCR, and TCRdb holds only the in-frame ones, with some missing. This table has a few hundred thousand clones, 95% to 98% appearing once. CDR1 and CDR2 from the germline V gene are SGHVS and FNYEAQ. This CDR3 is 14 amino acids long. V shed 5 bases and J shed 8 bases, with 17 bases lying between them. The sequence derives from a woman in her 30s in good health. V is TRBV7-6 and J is TRBJ2-3; D might be TRBD1 or TRBD2, each matching 5 bases. Material for sequencing was naive CD4+ T cells sorted from blood. Sample subset: CD45RA+ positively selected. The CDR3 DNA reads TGTGCCAGCAGCCCTGGGAGTGGGGCGGTTACGCAGTATTTT. The encoded protein is CASSPGSGAVTQYF.